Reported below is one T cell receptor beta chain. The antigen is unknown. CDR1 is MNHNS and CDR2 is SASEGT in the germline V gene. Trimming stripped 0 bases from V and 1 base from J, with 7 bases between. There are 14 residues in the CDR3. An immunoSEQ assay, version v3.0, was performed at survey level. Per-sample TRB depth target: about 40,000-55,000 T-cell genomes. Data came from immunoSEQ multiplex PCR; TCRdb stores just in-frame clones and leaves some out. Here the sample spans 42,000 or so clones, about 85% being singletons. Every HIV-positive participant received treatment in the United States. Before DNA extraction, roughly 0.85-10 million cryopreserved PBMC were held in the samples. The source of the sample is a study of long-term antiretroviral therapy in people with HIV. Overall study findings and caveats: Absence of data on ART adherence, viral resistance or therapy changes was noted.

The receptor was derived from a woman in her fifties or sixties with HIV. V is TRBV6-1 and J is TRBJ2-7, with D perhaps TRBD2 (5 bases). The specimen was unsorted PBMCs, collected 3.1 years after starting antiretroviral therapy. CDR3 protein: CASSEARASYEQYF. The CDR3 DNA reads TGTGCCAGCAGTGAAGCGAGGGCATCCTACGAGCAGTACTTC.